These 27 T cell receptor beta chains share one sample of origin, sequenced in a study of OX40 agonist ivuxolimab in advanced cancers. This table comes from immunoSEQ multiplex PCR, and its TCRdb copy is limited to in-frame clones, with some not included. The sample holds tens of thousands of clones, 70% to 80% seen once. This material consisted of CD4+ or CD8+ T cells sorted from blood, taken in a trial of the OX40 agonist ivuxolimab. These receptors came from an adult with an advanced solid tumor such as melanoma, head and neck, liver or kidney cancer.

About this clone itself: The same CDR3 also results from other DNA sequences found in this sample. The chain employs TRBV7-9 and TRBJ2-5, with 8 bases aligning to TRBD1. The V gene end was trimmed by 5 bases and the J gene end by 5 bases; junction bases not matched to a gene: 4. The CDR3 contains 13 residues. The V gene's germline CDR1 is SEHNR and CDR2 FQNEAQ (reference sequence). The CDR3 bases are TGTGCCAGCAGCCTGACAGGGGTTGAGACCCAGTACTTC. Translating it yields CASSLTGVETQYF.

The chain is built from TRBV28 and TRBJ2-1, with a tentative D call TRBD2 (6 bases). The CDR3 consists of 14 residues. V lost 5 bases and J 10 bases, leaving 18 bases between the germline ends. Germline values: CDR1 MDHEN, CDR2 SYDVKM. CDR3 in DNA: TGTGCCAGCAGTCACGGGACTCGATTACAGGAGCAGTTCTTC. This gives the protein CASSHGTRLQEQFF.

The chain carries TRBV4-1 and TRBJ2-7, with 9 nucleotides matching TRBD1. The V gene end was trimmed by 4 bases and the J gene end by 3 bases; junction bases not matched to a gene: 7. The CDR3 sequence is 15 residues long. In germline, CDR1 is MGHRA, CDR2 YSYEKL. Here the CDR3 reads CASSRPGQGLYEQYF. The CDR3 DNA reads TGCGCCAGCAGCCGCCCGGGACAGGGACTCTACGAGCAGTACTTC.

The V call is TRBV18, the J call TRBJ2-7; the D gene is possibly TRBD1 (5 bases). V lost 3 bases, J lost 1 base, and 13 bases lay in between. The germline V gene has CDR1 KGHSH and CDR2 LQKENI. This CDR3 has 15 residues. The CDR3 nucleotides are TGTGCCAGCTCACCCAGACAGCCCCCTTCCTACGAGCAGTACTTC. This sequence encodes CASSPRQPPSYEQYF.

The chain is built from TRBV27 and TRBJ2-7; TRBD2 aligns across 7 bases. CDR1 MNHEY and CDR2 SMNVEV come from the germline V gene (reference sequence). Unmatched junction bases numbered 10, after V lost 2 bases and J lost 6 bases. The CDR3 spans 15 residues. The CDR3 sequence is CASSLRAPGEGEQYF. For the CDR3, the DNA is TGTGCCAGCAGTTTAAGGGCCCCCGGGGAGGGCGAGCAGTACTTC.

CDR3 nucleotide sequence: TGTGCCAGTAGTATAGTGACAGGCCTAGCCAAAAACATTCAGTACTTC. It yields the protein CASSIVTGLAKNIQYF. V is TRBV19 and J is TRBJ2-4; D possibly corresponds to TRBD1 (6 bases). Germline V gene sequence: CDR1 LNHDA, CDR2 SQIVND (reference sequence). The CDR3 covers 16 residues. V lost 1 base to trimming and J lost 0 bases, with 10 bases between them.

V gene TRBV15 combines with J gene TRBJ1-1; no definite D call. The CDR3 consists of 15 residues. CDR1 and CDR2 (germline): LNHNV, YYDKDF (reference sequence). V gave up 5 bases and J gave up 2 bases, with 15 bases separating them. The CDR3 protein is CATSSRPDVNTEAFF. The CDR3 DNA reads TGTGCCACCAGCTCCCGACCCGACGTTAACACTGAAGCTTTCTTT. Looking up the rest from reference TRBV15 and TRBJ1-1 gives the full variable domain: DAMVIQNPRYQVTQFGKPVTLSCSQTLNHNVMYWYQQKSSQAPKLLFHYYDKDFNNEADTPDNFQSRRPNTSFCFLDIRSPGLGDTAMYLCATSSRPDVNTEAFFGQGTRLTVV.

This clone was detected only once. This chain connects TRBV11-2 to TRBJ2-7; 10 nucleotides line up with TRBD1. In germline, CDR1 is SGHAT, CDR2 FQNNGV. V lost 5 bases and J lost 3; bases outside the gene matches: 4. CDR3 size: 14 residues. The DNA of the CDR3 is TGTGCCAGCAGCAACGACAGGGGGCTCTACGAGCAGTACTTC. It encodes CASSNDRGLYEQYF.

This chain links TRBV28 with TRBJ2-3, with 8 bases aligning to TRBD2. V gave up 1 base and J gave up 2 bases; unmatched junction bases: 8. Germline CDR1 MDHEN, CDR2 SYDVKM. CDR3 length equals 17 residues. DNA for the CDR3: TGTGCCAGCAGTTTATCCCGGGTAGCGGGGTACACAGATACGCAGTATTTT. Protein sequence: CASSLSRVAGYTDTQYF.

The rearrangement links TRBV18 to TRBJ2-2; D not certain. V was clipped by 3 bases and J by 4 bases, with 9 bases between them. This CDR3 comprises 14 residues. Germline assignment: CDR1 KGHSH and CDR2 LQKENI. The CDR3 DNA sequence: TGTGCCAGCTCACCCTCGGTGAGCACCGGGGAGCTGTTTTTT. Translating gives CASSPSVSTGELFF.

The chain employs TRBV6-5 and TRBJ2-6; D is unresolved. The length of the CDR3 is 13 residues. Germline CDR1 is MNHEY and CDR2 is SVGAGI. The V end lost 5 bases, the J end lost 2 bases, and 4 bases lay between the germline ends. The CDR3 reads CASSVAGANVLTF. CDR3 bases: TGTGCCAGCAGTGTCGCTGGGGCCAACGTCCTGACTTTC.

This rearrangement joins TRBV5-6 to TRBJ1-1; 7 bases match TRBD1. Germline CDR1 is SGHDT and CDR2 is YYEEEE. Germline trimming cut 4 bases from V and 3 bases from J; bases unmatched to any gene: 18. The CDR3 contains 18 residues. For the CDR3, the DNA is TGTGCCAGCAGCCCTTATTTCGCCTATAGGGGGCAGGACACTGAAGCTTTCTTT. This sequence encodes CASSPYFAYRGQDTEAFF.

In its sample, this clone was seen a few times. V usage is TRBV4-2 and J usage is TRBJ2-7; 14 bases are a match to TRBD2. The CDR3 extends over 17 amino acids. V lost 4 bases and J lost 0; bases outside the gene matches: 5. Germline V gene sequence: CDR1 LGHNA, CDR2 YNFKEQ. The chain's CDR3 is CASSPRLAGGPSYEQYF. CDR3 sequence (DNA): TGTGCCAGCAGCCCGCGACTAGCGGGAGGGCCCTCCTACGAGCAGTACTTC.

This chain uses TRBV5-1 with TRBJ2-7; D might be TRBD2 (6 bases). The CDR3 is 13 amino acids. From germline, CDR1 is SGHRS and CDR2 YFSETQ. Between the trimmed V and J ends, which lost 0 bases and 7 bases, there was a span of 11 bases. CDR3: CASSLGDSREQYF. CDR3 nucleotides: TGCGCCAGCAGCTTGGGGGACTCGAGGGAGCAGTACTTC.

The chain couples TRBV5-6 to TRBJ2-3; D uncertain. Germline CDR1 is SGHDT and CDR2 is YYEEEE. With 0 bases removed from V and 2 bases from J, the gap between germline ends came to 7 bases. The CDR3 is 14 residues long. The CDR3 is CASSLGNPTDTQYF. The CDR3 DNA is TGTGCCAGCAGCTTGGGCAACCCCACAGATACGCAGTATTTT.

This rearrangement joins TRBV28 to TRBJ1-1, with TRBD1 as a possible D gene (6 bases). Trimming stripped 6 bases from V and 8 bases from J, with 19 bases between. Germline loops: CDR1 MDHEN, CDR2 SYDVKM. The CDR3 is 14 amino acids. CDR3 sequence reads: CASRHITGLGEAFF. CDR3 in DNA: TGTGCCAGCAGGCACATAACAGGGTTGGGAGAAGCTTTCTTT.

This chain links TRBV2 with TRBJ1-5, with D hard to call. The germline V gene encodes CDR1 SNHLY and CDR2 FYNNEI. This CDR3 comprises 15 residues. Trimming took off 8 bases at V and 1 base at J, with 15 bases between the two ends. The chain's CDR3 is CASLPDGGSNQPQHF. CDR3 DNA: TGTGCCAGCCTTCCGGACGGAGGGAGCAATCAGCCCCAGCATTTT. The variable domain in full, with the rest retrieved from reference TRBV2 and TRBJ1-5, is EPEVTQTPSHQVTQMGQEVILRCVPISNHLYFYWYRQILGQKVEFLVSFYNNEISEKSEIFDDQFSVERPDGSNFTLKIRSTKLEDSAMYFCASLPDGGSNQPQHFGDGTRLSIL.

A note on this clone: The junction departs from the called germline gene at one end, perhaps through a read error. The J gene is TRBJ1-2, the V gene TRBV11-2; D is possibly TRBD1 (5 bases). Germline CDR1 is SGHAT and CDR2 is FQNNGV. The CDR3 contains 13 residues. The CDR3 sequence: CAGSLGDYYGYTF. CDR3 DNA: TGTGCCGGCAGCTTGGGGGATTACTATGGCTACACCTTC.

V and J are TRBV7-5 and TRBJ2-1. TRBV7-5 is recorded as a pseudogene. The CDR3 is made up of 16 amino acids. CDR3 DNA: TGTGTCAGAAGCTTAGCCGATCGCGGACGTTACAATGAGCAGTTCTTC. Its translation: CVRSLADRGRYNEQFF.

The J gene is TRBJ2-1, the V gene TRBV29-1; 11 bases match TRBD1. The CDR3 extends over 15 amino acids. Losses at the gene ends were 4 bases for V and 6 bases for J; bases not matched to a gene: 8. CDR1 and CDR2 from the germline V gene are SQVTM and ANQGSEA. DNA of the CDR3: TGCAGCGTTGTAAGTATTGGACAGGGGGCCAATGAGCAGTTCTTC. This translates into CSVVSIGQGANEQFF.

The chain carries TRBV5-8 and TRBJ2-5, with D possibly TRBD1 on 6 matching bases. The CDR3 extends over 15 amino acids. Looked up from germline, CDR1 is SGHTS and CDR2 is YDEGEE. Deletions cut 0 bases from V and 5 bases from J, with 14 bases between. CDR3 in DNA: TGTGCCAGCAGCTTGGGTAACAGGGTACTCGAGACCCAGTACTTC. Protein sequence: CASSLGNRVLETQYF.

The chain links TRBV6-6 to TRBJ2-7; 8 bases fit TRBD2. J was trimmed by 2 bases and V by 6 bases; bases with no gene match: 6. This CDR3 is built from 14 residues. Germline V gene lookup returns CDR1 MNHNY and CDR2 SVGAGI (reference sequence). The CDR3 reads CASRRAGETYEQYF. The DNA for the CDR3 is TGTGCCAGCAGGCGAGCGGGGGAAACCTACGAGCAGTACTTC.

V and J are TRBV27 and TRBJ2-3; 10 bases line up with TRBD2. V lost 8 bases and J lost 0; bases outside the gene matches: 8. The V gene's germline CDR1 is MNHEY and CDR2 SMNVEV (reference sequence). The CDR3 contains 16 residues. The CDR3 DNA reads TGTGCCAGCTCCGGGGGTAGCGGGGGGAGCACAGATACGCAGTATTTT. Its protein product is CASSGGSGGSTDTQYF.

The table lists this clone with a few counts. This chain connects TRBV6-5 to TRBJ1-1; unclear D gene. Germline V CDR1 and CDR2: MNHEY, SVGAGI. Deletions cut 6 bases from V and 9 bases from J, with 11 bases between. The CDR3 is made up of 11 amino acids. DNA for the CDR3: TGTGCCAGCAGCTTCGAAAGGAAAGCTTTCTTT. Translated: CASSFERKAFF.

V and J are TRBV7-6 and TRBJ2-3; TRBD2 agrees at 14 bases. The CDR3 consists of 17 residues. V dropped 5 bases and J dropped 3; count of bases not matched to a gene: 7. Germline CDR1 is SGHVS and CDR2 is FNYEAQ. The CDR3 DNA sequence: TGTGCCAGCAGCGACTATTGGACTAGCGGGAGGACAGATACGCAGTATTTT. This translates into CASSDYWTSGRTDTQYF.

The gene calls are TRBV18 and TRBJ2-3, with 10 bases identical to TRBD2. V lost 1 base to trimming and J lost 3 bases; unmatched junction nucleotides: 4. The CDR3 is 16 amino acids. Germline CDR1 is KGHSH and CDR2 is LQKENI. In nucleotides, the CDR3 is TGTGCCAGCTCACCACGGGCTAGCGGGAGAACAGATACGCAGTATTTT. Its translation is CASSPRASGRTDTQYF.

The chain joins TRBV29-1 to TRBJ2-1, with 11 bases that match TRBD1. Trimming cost V 6 bases and J 8 bases; bases outside gene matches: 9. CDR1 and CDR2 from the germline V gene are SQVTM and ANQGSEA. This CDR3 comprises 14 residues. The CDR3 DNA reads as TGCAGCGTCGCCCCCGGGACAGGGGGTGATGAGCAGTTCTTC. It is translated as CSVAPGTGGDEQFF.